The 21 T cell receptor beta chains reported below all come from one sample, sequenced in a study of blood T cell repertoires in COVID-19. Libraries were prepared by immunoSEQ multiplex PCR; TCRdb keeps only in-frame clonotypes and omits some of them. The table lists fewer than 200,000 clones, 80% to 90% of them singletons. The sequenced sample was peripheral blood. These TCRs come from a woman of 80 years or more with COVID-19, enrolled during active disease.

The gene calls are TRBV7-9 and TRBJ1-2; 8 bases fit TRBD1. The CDR3 runs to 14 residues. Unmatched junction bases numbered 6, after V lost 5 bases and J lost 4 bases. CDR1 is SEHNR, CDR2 FQNEAQ, per germline (reference sequence). The CDR3 DNA sequence: TGTGCCAGCAGCCCGACAGGGGAGGTCTATGGCTACACCTTC. Protein product: CASSPTGEVYGYTF.

The CDR3: CASSKEGRHRGKETQYF. CDR3 nucleotides: TGTGCCAGCAGCAAAGAAGGGCGTCACAGGGGAAAAGAGACCCAGTACTTC. The chain employs TRBV21-1 and TRBJ2-5; the table's D call, TRBD1, was not checked against the DNA. TRBV21-1 is a listed pseudogene. The CDR3 totals 17 residues.

The CDR3 sequence is CASSLSYTGELFF. The CDR3 nucleotides are TGTGCCAGCAGCTTATCCTACACCGGGGAGCTGTTTTTT. The chain carries TRBV13 and TRBJ2-2; no firm D call. Germline CDR1 PRHDT, CDR2 FYEKMQ (reference sequence). CDR3 length: 13 amino acids. Between the trimmed V and J ends, which lost 2 bases and 3 bases, there was a span of 4 bases.

V and J are TRBV7-2 and TRBJ2-7, with 8 nucleotides matching TRBD1. The germline V gene encodes CDR1 SGHTA and CDR2 FQGNSA. Trimming cost V 1 base and J 6 bases; bases outside gene matches: 5. There are 14 residues in the CDR3. This chain's CDR3 is CASSLVDRGGEQYF. The CDR3 coding sequence is TGTGCCAGCAGCTTAGTTGACAGGGGTGGCGAGCAGTACTTC.

The chain joins TRBV5-6 to TRBJ1-6, with D uncertain. V was cut by 2 bases and J by 9 bases, with 12 bases left in between. Germline CDR1 reads SGHDT; CDR2 reads YYEEEE. The length of the CDR3 is 14 residues. CDR3 sequence: CASSFGLGGSPLHF. The CDR3 DNA reads as TGTGCCAGCAGCTTCGGACTCGGCGGTTCACCCCTCCACTTT.

This clone was recorded once. The rearrangement uses TRBV19 and TRBJ1-6; TRBD1 is a possible D gene (6 bases). From germline, CDR1 is LNHDA and CDR2 SQIVND (reference sequence). V lost 4 bases and J lost 0, with 7 bases in between. This CDR3 region has 15 residues. This CDR3 is CASSTRGSYNSPLHF. The CDR3 DNA reads as TGTGCCAGTAGTACCAGGGGCTCCTATAATTCACCCCTCCACTTT.

The chain joins TRBV5-1 to TRBJ2-1; possibly TRBD2 for D (5 bases). Trimming left V 5 bases short and J 7 bases short, with 16 bases between. Germline V lookup: CDR1 SGHRS, CDR2 YFSETQ. The CDR3 spans 14 residues. CDR3 region: CASRGLLRDNEQFF. CDR3 nucleotide sequence: TGCGCCAGCAGGGGTTTACTACGGGATAATGAGCAGTTCTTC.

The CDR3 region has the DNA TGTGCCAGCAGCACGCCTAGCGGGAGGGCTAGTTGGTACGAGCAGTACTTC. It codes for CASSTPSGRASWYEQYF. The rearrangement joins TRBV7-8 to TRBJ2-7, with 12 bases lining up with TRBD2. The CDR3 extends over 17 amino acids. V trimming: 5 bases; J trimming: 4 bases; junction bases outside the gene matches: 12. Germline CDR1 is SGHVS and CDR2 is FQNEAQ.

The rearrangement joins TRBV7-6 to TRBJ1-1, with TRBD1 matching over 8 bases. The junction had 7 bases not matched to a gene; V was cut back by 2 bases and J by 2 bases. The germline gives CDR1 SGHVS, CDR2 FNYEAQ. This CDR3 is 16 amino acids long. The CDR3 here is CASSLPPGQANTEAFF. CDR3 nucleotide sequence: TGTGCCAGCAGCTTACCCCCGGGACAGGCAAACACTGAAGCTTTCTTT.

This clone was picked up a small number of times. The chain uses TRBV24-1 and TRBJ2-7; 8 bases map to TRBD1. Trimming removed 3 bases from V and 4 bases from J; junction bases left unmatched: 7. The CDR3 runs 15 residues. CDR1 and CDR2 (germline): KGHDR, SFDVKD. Written as DNA, the CDR3 is TGTGCCACCAGTGATGGGCAGGGGGCAAGGTACGAGCAGTACTTC. This gives the protein CATSDGQGARYEQYF.

The genes are TRBV7-9 and TRBJ2-2; 9 bases fit TRBD2. Germline lookup yields CDR1 SEHNR and CDR2 FQNEAQ (reference sequence). Trimming removed 5 bases from V and 5 bases from J; junction bases left unmatched: 12. The CDR3 length is 17 residues. CDR3 in DNA: TGTGCCAGCAGCCTCTCTGGAGGGACTAGCAAAACCGGGGAGCTGTTTTTT. This codes for CASSLSGGTSKTGELFF.

This clone was recorded once. The chain uses TRBV5-4 and TRBJ1-3, with D possibly matching TRBD1 (6 bases). CDR3 length equals 13 residues. V lost 2 bases and J 4 bases, leaving 7 bases between the germline ends. Germline V gene sequence: CDR1 SGHNT, CDR2 YYREEE (reference sequence). This CDR3 reads CASSLGQGNTIYF. The CDR3 DNA follows: TGTGCCAGCAGCTTAGGACAGGGAAACACCATATATTTT.

V is TRBV24-1 and J is TRBJ2-1; 8 nucleotides match TRBD2. This CDR3 is built from 16 residues. Per germline, CDR1 KGHDR and CDR2 SFDVKD. V gave up 3 bases and J gave up 7 bases; unmatched junction bases: 10. In nucleotides, the CDR3 is TGTGCCACCAGTGATCTCCGCGGGGGGCGGTTGAATGAGCAGTTCTTC. Protein: CATSDLRGGRLNEQFF.

The V gene is TRBV5-8, the J gene TRBJ1-2, with D possibly TRBD1 on 5 matching bases. The CDR3 runs 14 residues. The germline gives CDR1 SGHTS, CDR2 YDEGEE. Between the trimmed V and J ends, which lost 0 bases and 2 bases, there was a span of 8 bases. The CDR3 region is CASSLEPGNYGYTF. CDR3 coding DNA: TGTGCCAGCAGCTTGGAGCCAGGGAACTATGGCTACACCTTC.

V and J are TRBV11-2 and TRBJ1-5; no clear D gene. V lost 5 bases, J lost 2 bases, and 13 bases lay in between. Germline CDR1 reads SGHAT; CDR2 reads FQNNGV. The CDR3 totals 15 residues. The CDR3 nucleotides are TGTGCCAGCAGCGCTGGTGGGAGGGGCAATCAGCCCCAGCATTTT. Protein: CASSAGGRGNQPQHF. The variable domain in full, completed from reference TRBV11-2 and TRBJ1-5, reads EAGVAQSPRYKIIEKRQSVAFWCNPISGHATLYWYQQILGQGPKLLIQFQNNGVVDDSQLPKDRFSAERLKGVDSTLKIQPAKLEDSAVYLCASSAGGRGNQPQHFGDGTRLSIL.

In this sample, this clone turned up once. The CDR3 nucleotides are TGTGCCAGCAGCAAATGGGATCGGGACAGGGTGGTAGATACGCAGTATTTT. It is translated as CASSKWDRDRVVDTQYF. The chain uses TRBV21-1 and TRBJ2-3; the D segment call TRBD1 is taken from the table without a DNA check. TRBV21-1 is described as a pseudogene. The CDR3 is made up of 17 amino acids.

The genes are TRBV2 and TRBJ1-3; 11 bases agree with TRBD1. This CDR3 contains 15 residues. Germline assignment: CDR1 SNHLY and CDR2 FYNNEI. V shed 5 bases, J shed 6 bases, and the junction held 6 bases outside the gene matches. CDR3 protein: CASSLDRGRENTIYF. The CDR3 DNA reads as TGTGCCAGCAGTTTGGACAGGGGGCGAGAAAACACCATATATTTT.

The V call is TRBV5-1, the J call TRBJ2-2; 8 bases agree with TRBD1. V was clipped by 1 base and J by 4 bases; unmatched bases: 6. Germline CDR1 and CDR2: SGHRS and YFSETQ. This CDR3 spans 16 amino acids. This chain's CDR3 is CASSLRQGASTGELFF. CDR3 DNA sequence: TGCGCCAGCAGCTTGCGGCAGGGGGCGAGCACCGGGGAGCTGTTTTTT.

This clone was seen a single time. V and J are TRBV11-2 and TRBJ2-1; TRBD1 might be the D (5 bases). CDR3 size: 15 residues. V lost 7 bases, J lost 0 bases, and 13 bases lay in between. Germline CDR1 and CDR2: SGHAT and FQNNGV. The CDR3 bases are TGTGCCAGCACCCTGGGGCTGGCCTCCTACAATGAGCAGTTCTTC. It translates to CASTLGLASYNEQFF.

The chain is built from TRBV4-3 and TRBJ1-1, with 8 bases that match TRBD1. The J segment lost 5 bases and the V segment lost 4 bases, leaving 6 bases of the junction unmatched. The CDR3 is 14 amino acids. Germline loops: CDR1 LGHNA, CDR2 YSLEER. The CDR3 bases are TGCGCCAGCAGCCCAAGACAGGGGTGGACTGAAGCTTTCTTT. It encodes CASSPRQGWTEAFF.

This clone is a singleton in its sample. The chain has TRBV21-1 and TRBJ2-7; TRBD2, the table's D call, lacks a check against the DNA. TRBV21-1 counts as a pseudogene. The CDR3 totals 17 residues. The CDR3 DNA is TGTGCCAGCAGCACTACCAGGACTAGCGGGCCAACCTACGAGCAGTACTTC. It encodes CASSTTRTSGPTYEQYF.